The 8 T cell receptor beta chains given below trace back to one sample, sequenced in a study of a mutant IDH1 vaccine in newly diagnosed glioma (dated by TCRdb to the early 2020s). No antigen is known for these receptors. The library relied on the immunoSEQ multiplex PCR assay. The immuneACCESS repertoire file appears here via TCRdb, limited to in-frame rearrangements. These files lack a portion of the clones; in checked studies, under half of the deficit traces to unresolved V genes, and the cause of the others is not known. The sample profile shows tens of thousands of clones; roughly 80% of them were found once. The ten largest clones add up to 5% to 7% of the sample. The sample's time point label, in plain terms: week 35, safety follow-up. Every vaccine dose consisted of 300 ug of a 20-mer mutant IDH1 peptide in Montanide, administered subcutaneously together with topical imiquimod. Here the sequenced sample was PBMCs, taken from a glioma patient whose treatment included an IDH1 peptide vaccine. The receptors stem from a man aged 35 to 55 with glioma.

This clone was observed a handful of times. The rearrangement links TRBV6-5 to TRBJ1-1, with D unresolved. The CDR3 spans 15 residues. Germline loops: CDR1 MNHEY, CDR2 SVGAGI. Trimming pared 2 bases from V and 4 bases from J, leaving 14 bases between. The CDR3 protein is CASSYRSVSGTEAFF. The CDR3 bases are TGTGCCAGCAGTTACAGGTCGGTGTCCGGCACTGAAGCTTTCTTT.

This chain uses TRBV7-2 with TRBJ1-5; D is possibly TRBD1 (6 bases). The CDR3 sequence is 16 residues long. Per the germline V gene, CDR1 is SGHTA and CDR2 is FQGNSA. The germline V and J ends were trimmed by 1 base and 4 bases, with 14 bases remaining between them. The CDR3, as DNA: TGTGCCAGCAGCTTAGTAAGGGGGGCAGGGAATCAGCCCCAGCATTTT. Protein product: CASSLVRGAGNQPQHF.

This sequence joins TRBV7-3 and TRBJ2-7; D unresolved. Between the trimmed V and J ends, which lost 1 base and 3 bases, there was a span of 4 bases. Germline CDR1 reads SGHTA; CDR2 reads FQGTGA. The CDR3 loop spans 12 amino acids. The CDR3 coding sequence is TGTGCCAGCAGCTTAAACAGCTACGAGCAGTACTTC. Translated, it gives CASSLNSYEQYF.

The chain is built from TRBV19 and TRBJ1-6; maybe TRBD1 (6 bases). Trimming removed 6 bases at V and 9 bases at J, with 15 bases between. The CDR3 is made up of 14 amino acids. Germline V lookup: CDR1 LNHDA, CDR2 SQIVND (reference sequence). The CDR3 loop reads CASSPGPRGSPLHF. In DNA, the CDR3 is TGTGCCAGTAGCCCGGGGCCCAGGGGTTCACCCCTCCACTTT. Supplemented by reference TRBV19 and TRBJ1-6, the full variable domain reads DGGITQSPKYLFRKEGQNVTLSCEQNLNHDAMYWYRQDPGQGLRLIYYSQIVNDFQKGDIAEGYSVSREKKESFPLTVTSAQKNPTAFYLCASSPGPRGSPLHFGNGTRLTVT.

This clone was recorded only once. The chain uses TRBV2 and TRBJ2-1; 11 nucleotides match TRBD2. V was clipped by 8 bases and J by 9 bases; unmatched bases: 12. Germline V gene lookup returns CDR1 SNHLY and CDR2 FYNNEI. This CDR3 contains 15 residues. CDR3 coding DNA: TGTGCCAGCGGGCAAATGATAGCGGGGGGGTTTGAGCAGTTCTTC. This encodes CASGQMIAGGFEQFF. Together with reference TRBV2 and TRBJ2-1, the CDR3 gives the full variable domain: EPEVTQTPSHQVTQMGQEVILRCVPISNHLYFYWYRQILGQKVEFLVSFYNNEISEKSEIFDDQFSVERPDGSNFTLKIRSTKLEDSAMYFCASGQMIAGGFEQFFGPGTRLTVL.

J is TRBJ2-5 and V is TRBV2, with D possibly being TRBD1 or TRBD2 (5 bases each). The V end was cut by 8 bases, the J end by 1 base, with 11 bases between. Germline CDR1 SNHLY, CDR2 FYNNEI. This CDR3 spans 13 amino acids. The CDR3 DNA reads as TGTGCCAGCCGCGAGGGGATCCAAGAGACCCAGTACTTC. Its protein product is CASREGIQETQYF. Combining the CDR3 with reference TRBV2 and TRBJ2-5 gives the whole variable domain EPEVTQTPSHQVTQMGQEVILRCVPISNHLYFYWYRQILGQKVEFLVSFYNNEISEKSEIFDDQFSVERPDGSNFTLKIRSTKLEDSAMYFCASREGIQETQYFGPGTRLLVL.

The rearrangement links TRBV30 to TRBJ2-3; 12 bases are a match to TRBD2. CDR1 is GTSNPN, CDR2 SVGIG, per germline (reference sequence). The CDR3 totals 13 residues. V shed 4 bases, J shed 6 bases, and the junction held 2 bases outside the gene matches. The CDR3 sequence is CAWTSGGADTQYF. CDR3 nucleotides: TGTGCCTGGACTAGCGGGGGGGCCGATACGCAGTATTTT.

J is TRBJ2-5 and V is TRBV19, with 10 bases fitting TRBD2. V trimming: 3 bases; J trimming: 2 bases; junction bases outside the gene matches: 3. The CDR3 runs to 15 residues. Germline assignment: CDR1 LNHDA and CDR2 SQIVND (reference sequence). As DNA, the CDR3 is TGTGCCAGTAGTATCCTGACTAGCGGGCAAGAGACCCAGTACTTC. Its translation: CASSILTSGQETQYF.